The 15 T cell receptor beta chains given below trace back to one sample, sequenced in a study of T-cell memory formation after mild COVID-19 (dated by TCRdb to the early 2020s). The library relied on 5' RACE. Instrument used: Illumina NovaSeq 6000. TCRdb passed the public sequencing reads through fastp at Q25 and MiXCR, retaining productive beta sequences. Under each unique CDR3 protein, matching rows form one entry showing the most common genes and DNA. In all, the sample holds a few hundred thousand distinct CDR3 sequences, and more than 15% of those were seen once. The top ten constitute roughly 23% of the sample. The sample consisted of PBMCs or a T cell subset sorted from them (not recorded which). These TCRs come from a man aged 18 to 30 who had mild COVID-19 (a few samples of this study predate the infection). The sample titles of this study are shuffled in the database, so cell type and time point are left out; the donor was told from shared clones.

The chain joins TRBV11-2 to TRBJ2-5; TRBD2 matches 7 bases. Germline-derived CDR1 and CDR2 are SGHAT and FQNNGV. The trim removed 5 bases at V and 4 bases at J, leaving 7 bases unmatched. The CDR3 runs to 14 residues. The CDR3, as DNA: TGTGCCAGCAGCGCGCGGACTAGACGAGAGACCCAGTACTTC. It encodes CASSARTRRETQYF.

The rearrangement uses TRBV15 and TRBJ2-3; D is unresolved. This CDR3 has 14 amino acids. Germline CDR1 is LNHNV and CDR2 is YYDKDF (reference sequence). V was cut by 3 bases and J by 2 bases, with 9 bases left in between. CDR3 residues: CATSSSRTTDTQYF. In nucleotides, the CDR3 is TGTGCCACCAGCAGTTCAAGGACCACAGATACGCAGTATTTT.

The rearrangement links TRBV10-2 to TRBJ1-1; no clear D gene. The CDR3 contains 12 residues. V was pared by 5 bases and J by 6 bases, with 10 bases between. In germline, CDR1 is WSHSY, CDR2 SAAADI. This CDR3 reads CASSNGLSEAFF. The DNA for the CDR3 is TGCGCCAGCAGTAACGGACTGTCTGAAGCTTTCTTT.

This clonotype was counted a few times. This rearrangement joins TRBV7-9 to TRBJ2-3, with 11 bases aligning to TRBD1. This CDR3 contains 15 residues. Germline CDR1 reads SEHNR; CDR2 reads FQNEAQ (reference sequence). After removal of 3 bases from V and 7 bases from J, the junction contained 6 bases not matched to a gene. The CDR3 nucleotides are TGTGCCAGCAGCTTCGGACAGGGGGCGGAATATACGCAGTATTTT. Its translation: CASSFGQGAEYTQYF.

This clonotype came up a few times. One end of the junction does not line up with germline, which may come from a read error. This rearrangement joins TRBV6-5 to TRBJ2-7, with 8 nucleotides matching TRBD1. Germline V gene sequence: CDR1 MNHEY, CDR2 SVGAGI. CDR3 length equals 13 residues. CDR3 in amino acids: CASSYSVQGAIQF. The CDR3 DNA reads TGTGCCAGCAGTTACTCTGTTCAGGGGGCTATTCAGTTC.

This clonotype was found a few times. The chain combines TRBV7-6 with TRBJ2-1, with 14 bases that match TRBD2. V lost 1 base and J lost 5; bases outside the gene matches: 1. The germline V gene has CDR1 SGHVS and CDR2 FNYEAQ. CDR3 length: 16 residues. The CDR3 DNA sequence: TGTGCCAGCAGCTTAGGGGGACTAGCGGGGGACAATGAGCAGTTCTTC. Its translation is CASSLGGLAGDNEQFF.

The chain joins TRBV6-2 or TRBV6-3 to TRBJ2-2; TRBD2 might be the D (6 bases). V was cut by 5 bases and J by 6 bases, with 13 bases left in between. In germline, CDR1 is MNHEY, CDR2 SVGEGT. The CDR3 spans 14 residues. As DNA, the CDR3 is TGTGCCAGCAGTCCAACGACTAGTTCCGGGGAGCTGTTTTTT. This gives the protein CASSPTTSSGELFF.

Here the CDR3 DNA reads TGTGCCAGCACATCGGGGTTGTTGGTCTACGAGCAGTACTTC. Translation gives CASTSGLLVYEQYF. This chain joins TRBV3-1 and TRBJ2-7, with D maybe TRBD2 (5 bases). Germline V gene data show CDR1 as LGHDT and CDR2 as YNNKEL (reference sequence). V dropped 7 bases and J dropped 3 bases, with 16 bases sitting between them. The CDR3 is made up of 14 amino acids.

This clonotype was seen only a few times. The J gene is TRBJ1-5, the V gene TRBV7-2, with D unresolved. The V gene lost 4 bases and the J gene lost 7 bases, with 14 bases spanning the gap. This CDR3 is 14 amino acids long. Germline CDR1 is SGHTA and CDR2 is FQGNSA. As DNA, the CDR3 is TGTGCCAGCAGCTACGGACGCCCAGAACAGCCCCAGCATTTT. It yields the protein CASSYGRPEQPQHF.

The sample holds a few counts of this clonotype. The chain recombines TRBV24-1 with TRBJ2-5, with 8 bases identical to TRBD2. The CDR3 contains 14 residues. Germline CDR1 reads KGHDR; CDR2 reads SFDVKD. The J segment lost 1 base and the V segment lost 9 bases, leaving 6 bases of the junction unmatched. CDR3 coding DNA: TGTGCCACCTCGGGGGGGGCCTCCCAAGAGACCCAGTACTTC. Protein product: CATSGGASQETQYF.

This clonotype was picked up a small number of times. This rearrangement joins TRBV20-1 to TRBJ2-1; D is perhaps TRBD2 (5 bases). V dropped 5 bases and J dropped 8 bases, with 19 bases sitting between them. Germline V gene data show CDR1 as DFQATT and CDR2 as SNEGSKA (reference sequence). The CDR3 has 14 residues. The CDR3, as DNA: TGCAGTGCTGCTACCCCGGGGAATCGGTATGAGCAGTTCTTC. Translation gives CSAATPGNRYEQFF.

The rearrangement uses TRBV4-3 and TRBJ2-2, with D hard to call. This CDR3 has 14 residues. V was clipped by 5 bases and J by 0 bases, with 7 bases between them. Germline V CDR1 and CDR2: LGHNA, YSLEER. As DNA, the CDR3 is TGCGCCAGCAGCTCTCGGACGAACACCGGGGAGCTGTTTTTT. It specifies CASSSRTNTGELFF.

This clonotype has at least ten counts. V and J are TRBV2 and TRBJ2-1; weak D call: TRBD1 (6 bases). This CDR3 spans 12 amino acids. The V end was cut by 11 bases, the J end by 9 bases, with 17 bases between. Per the germline V gene, CDR1 is SNHLY and CDR2 is FYNNEI. The DNA of the CDR3 is TGTGCCGGCCGGCCCCAGGGGCCTGAGCAGTTCTTC. It encodes CAGRPQGPEQFF.

This chain joins TRBV6-6 and TRBJ1-2, with TRBD1 matching over 7 bases. Per germline, CDR1 MNHNY and CDR2 SVGAGI (reference sequence). Germline trimming cut 6 bases from V and 4 bases from J; bases unmatched to any gene: 17. The CDR3 extends over 17 amino acids. CDR3 residues: CASRTPLRDRRGYGYTF. In DNA, the CDR3 is TGTGCCAGCAGGACCCCCCTGCGGGACAGAAGGGGCTATGGCTACACCTTC.

This clonotype was counted a few times. V and J are TRBV28 and TRBJ1-2, with D possibly being TRBD1 (5 bases). The CDR3 is made up of 13 amino acids. Germline V gives CDR1 MDHEN, CDR2 SYDVKM. V lost 5 bases and J lost 4, with 11 bases in between. This CDR3 is CASSQGLTYGYTF. CDR3 in DNA: TGTGCCAGCAGTCAGGGTTTAACCTATGGCTACACCTTC.